Listed here are 20 T cell receptor beta chains from one sample, sequenced in a study of tumor-infiltrating lymphocytes in primary liver carcinoma. The researchers produced TCR beta cDNA from about 510 ng total RNA with a constant-region primer. Sequencing libraries for TCR beta derived from three nested multiplex PCR rounds that used slightly modified ARM-PCR. TRBV1-TRBV30 forward primers paired with a C-beta reverse primer were used in the first two PCR rounds, which ran about 11 cycles each. TCRdb redid the calling of the multiplex PCR reads with MiXCR, one entry per CDR3 protein. Of 300,000 to 350,000 distinct CDR3 sequences in the sample, nearly 60% were seen once. Germline DNA was also extracted, and blood RNA derived from unsorted whole blood. The specimen was peripheral blood. The receptors were sampled from a woman aged 25-40 years with primary liver carcinoma and hepatitis B virus infection.

The V gene is TRBV30, the J gene TRBJ2-3, with D unresolved. Germline loops: CDR1 GTSNPN, CDR2 SVGIG (reference sequence). The CDR3 is 13 residues long. With 0 bases removed from V and 3 bases from J, the gap between germline ends came to 7 bases. As DNA, the CDR3 is TGTGCCTGGAGTGTAAGAATGACAGATACGCAGTATTTT. This sequence encodes CAWSVRMTDTQYF.

The DNA of the CDR3 is TGTGCCAGCAGCGACTCGACAGGGGGCCTAGAGACCCAGTACTTC. Its protein product is CASSDSTGGLETQYF. This rearrangement joins TRBV11-3 to TRBJ2-5; TRBD1 matches at 10 bases. The CDR3 is 15 residues long. V dropped 5 bases and J dropped 4; count of bases not matched to a gene: 7. CDR1 is SGHNT, CDR2 YENEEA, per germline.

For this clonotype: This sequence may be a read error, since a much larger clone differs from it by one base. The V gene is TRBV6-5, the J gene TRBJ2-7; D unclear. In germline, CDR1 is MNHEY, CDR2 SVGAGI. Trimming stripped 4 bases from V and 5 bases from J, with 21 bases between. This CDR3 is built from 16 residues. CDR3 residues: CASSSLRGRAGDEQYF. CDR3 bases: TGTGCCAGCAGTTCTCTTCGTGGACGCGCCGGCGACGAGCAGTACTTC.

J is TRBJ1-5 and V is TRBV7-8, with D uncertain. This CDR3 is built from 16 residues. The germline V and J ends were trimmed by 1 base and 1 base, with 11 bases remaining between them. The V gene's germline CDR1 is SGHVS and CDR2 FQNEAQ. This CDR3 reads CASSLDRSRSNQPQHF. CDR3 nucleotides: TGTGCCAGCAGCTTAGATCGGTCGCGGAGCAATCAGCCCCAGCATTTT.

On this clonotype: Mismatch with germline at one junction end may stem from a read error. The rearrangement links TRBV28 to TRBJ1-4, with a weak D call TRBD1 (6 bases). The CDR3 contains 14 residues. CDR1 is MDHEN, CDR2 SYDVKM, per germline. The CDR3 is CASSITGMGEKLFF. CDR3 nucleotide sequence: TGTGCCAGCAGTATAACAGGGATGGGTGAAAAGCTGTTTTTT.

This clonotype was seen a handful of times. The chain recombines TRBV6-1 with TRBJ2-1, with TRBD2 identical over 12 bases. Germline lookup yields CDR1 MNHNS and CDR2 SASEGT. The junction had 5 bases not matched to a gene; V was cut back by 7 bases and J by 4 bases. CDR3 length: 15 amino acids. CDR3 region: CASIRTSGKYNEQFF. Written as DNA, the CDR3 is TGTGCCAGCATCCGGACTAGCGGGAAATACAATGAGCAGTTCTTC.

This clonotype has a single count. A read error may account for a junction end that differs from germline. The chain couples TRBV5-5 to TRBJ2-1, with 8 positions matching TRBD1. Germline lookup yields CDR1 SGHKS and CDR2 YYEKEE (reference sequence). This CDR3 contains 15 residues. The CDR3 nucleotides are TGTGCCAGCAGCCGGGACAGGCTATCCTACAATGATCAGTTCTTC. As protein: CASSRDRLSYNDQFF.

This clonotype was counted at least ten times. The V gene is TRBV11-2, the J gene TRBJ1-6; perhaps TRBD1 as D (5 bases). The CDR3 consists of 14 residues. V lost 4 bases to trimming and J lost 8 bases, with 12 bases between them. CDR1 is SGHAT and CDR2 is FQNNGV in the germline V gene. The CDR3 DNA sequence: TGTGCCAGCAGCTCGCAGGGTGGAGATTCACCCCTCCACTTT. It encodes CASSSQGGDSPLHF. Full variable domain (rest looked up from reference TRBV11-2 and TRBJ1-6): EAGVAQSPRYKIIEKRQSVAFWCNPISGHATLYWYQQILGQGPKLLIQFQNNGVVDDSQLPKDRFSAERLKGVDSTLKIQPAKLEDSAVYLCASSSQGGDSPLHFGNGTRLTVT.

For this clonotype: This could be a read error, since a much larger clone is one nucleotide away. V and J are TRBV4-3 and TRBJ2-5, with 12 bases aligning to TRBD2. The germline V gene encodes CDR1 LGHNA and CDR2 YSLEER. The CDR3 is 16 residues long. This CDR3 reads CAGSKELAGGWQTQYF. The CDR3 DNA reads TGTGCCGGCAGCAAAGAACTAGCGGGAGGTTGGCAGACCCAGTACTTC.

This clonotype was seen only a few times. This chain uses TRBV6-1 with TRBJ2-7, with TRBD1 as a possible D gene (5 bases). This CDR3 is built from 12 residues. Trimming pared 7 bases from V and 5 bases from J, leaving 12 bases between. Germline CDR1 reads MNHNS; CDR2 reads SASEGT. Written as DNA, the CDR3 is TGTGCCAGCAAATGGCAGGGCGACGAGCAGTACTTC. It translates to CASKWQGDEQYF.

As to this clonotype: A much larger clone sits a single nucleotide away, making a read error possible. This rearrangement joins TRBV6-6 to TRBJ2-5, with TRBD1 matching 7 bases. The CDR3 runs 12 residues. Germline V CDR1 and CDR2: MNHNY, SVGAGI (reference sequence). CDR3 residues: CTSGTEQETQYF. CDR3 in DNA: TGTACCAGTGGGACAGAACAAGAGACCCAGTACTTC.

The chain uses TRBV5-6 and TRBJ2-3; 10 bases match TRBD2. V was pared by 2 bases and J by 7 bases, with 4 bases of the junction left unmatched. The CDR3 spans 14 residues. Germline V CDR1 and CDR2: SGHDT, YYEEEE. CDR3 protein: CASSFSGRRYTQYF. The CDR3 DNA follows: TGTGCCAGCAGCTTTAGCGGGAGGCGGTATACGCAGTATTTT.

For this clonotype: This may come from a read error, since a much larger clone is one base off. The chain uses TRBV6-1 and TRBJ2-2; the D gene is possibly TRBD2 (5 bases). The CDR3 length is 15 residues. The germline CDR1 and CDR2 sequences are MNHNS and SASEGT. The CDR3 protein is CASSDHGIPVGEPFF. The CDR3 nucleotides are TGTGCCAGCAGTGATCACGGGATCCCCGTTGGGGAGCCGTTTTTT.

There are many counts of this clonotype. The chain links TRBV12-3 or TRBV12-4 to TRBJ1-4, with 7 bases fitting TRBD1. This CDR3 region has 14 residues. Trimming removed 6 bases from V and 4 bases from J; junction bases left unmatched: 5. CDR3 DNA: TGTGCCAGCAGGAGGACAGGATTTAATGAAAAACTGTTTTTT. Residues: CASRRTGFNEKLFF.

As DNA, the CDR3 is TGTGCCAGCAGCCAATCCGGGACAGGGCGGTACGAGCAGTACTTC. Translating it yields CASSQSGTGRYEQYF. This chain links TRBV14 with TRBJ2-7, with TRBD1 identical over 9 bases. Germline trimming cut 2 bases from V and 4 bases from J; bases unmatched to any gene: 6. Germline V gene lookup returns CDR1 SGHDN and CDR2 FVKESK. The CDR3 sequence is 15 residues long.

This clonotype was observed many times. This sequence joins TRBV11-3 and TRBJ2-7; a possible D gene is TRBD1 (6 bases). CDR1 SGHNT and CDR2 YENEEA come from the germline V gene. This CDR3 spans 12 amino acids. V gave up 5 bases and J gave up 3 bases, with 8 bases separating them. The CDR3 DNA reads TGTGCCAGCAGCCGGGACAACTACGAGCAGTACTTC. This translates into CASSRDNYEQYF.

V is TRBV12-3 or TRBV12-4 and J is TRBJ2-1; 11 bases align to TRBD2. This CDR3 comprises 15 residues. The CDR3 reads CSGSLSGTSGLEQFF. The DNA for the CDR3 is TGTTCCGGTAGCCTGTCCGGGACTAGCGGACTTGAGCAGTTCTTC.

Regarding this clonotype: Given a much more abundant clone one base away, this may be a read error. This chain connects TRBV7-8 to TRBJ2-2, with 7 bases identical to TRBD2. V gave up 3 bases and J gave up 5 bases; unmatched junction bases: 6. From germline, CDR1 is SGHVS and CDR2 FQNEAQ. There are 15 residues in the CDR3. The CDR3 region is CASSFEGGRTGELFF. The DNA for the CDR3 is TGTGCCAGCAGCTTCGAGGGCGGGAGAACCGGGGAGCTGTTTTTT.

This sequence joins TRBV11-2 and TRBJ1-4, with TRBD1 as a possible D gene (6 bases). This CDR3 region has 14 residues. Germline assignment: CDR1 SGHAT and CDR2 FQNNGV. V lost 5 bases and J 10 bases, leaving 17 bases between the germline ends. The CDR3 loop reads CASSPQPGAAKLFF. In DNA, the CDR3 is TGTGCCAGCAGCCCCCAGCCGGGGGCGGCAAAACTGTTTTTT.

Comment on this clonotype: It may be a read error: a sequence one base away is much more abundant. The rearrangement links TRBV29-1 to TRBJ2-3; TRBD1 or TRBD2 may be the D gene (5 bases each). Germline V lookup: CDR1 SQVTM, CDR2 ANQGSEA. This CDR3 is 14 amino acids long. V was cut by 6 bases and J by 4 bases, with 17 bases left in between. CDR3 nucleotides: TGCAGCGTCCGAAAGGGACCATTTCCAGATACGCAGTATTTT. It is translated as CSVRKGPFPDTQYF.